This T cell receptor beta chain was captured in a study of blood T cell repertoires in COVID-19. Study-wide context: Collection of acute and convalescent COVID-19 samples took place in the United States, Italy and Spain. PBMCs, B-cell-depleted T cells, or T cells were the source of the cDNA or gDNA that made up the material.

The authors' processing: Amplification of reference gene primers provided the estimated nucleated cell counts. Clones were sequenced by immunoSEQ multiplex PCR, and TCRdb holds only the in-frame ones, with some missing. V and J calls and clone size are given by that table; D and trimming were obtained from the DNA. Of about 260,000 clones listed, 88% are singletons. V was pared by 2 bases and J by 4 bases, with 13 bases between. The CDR3 runs 15 residues. CDR1 and CDR2 from the germline V gene are SGDLS and YYNGEE. The clonotype was recovered from a human donor in a cohort sampled during active COVID-19. V usage is TRBV9 and J usage is TRBJ1-3; TRBD1 is a possible D gene (6 bases). Input material: peripheral blood. The CDR3 DNA sequence: TGTGCCAGCAGCGTCGGGGGGCGCGAAGGAAACACCATATATTTT. Amino acid sequence: CASSVGGREGNTIYF.